This T cell receptor (beta chain) is drawn from a study of early T cells in non-severe SARS-CoV-2 infection. About the research overall: The authors sequenced bulk RNA from unsorted whole blood, leaving chains unpaired.

After removal of 7 bases from V and 4 bases from J, the junction contained 17 bases not matched to a gene. The germline CDR1 and CDR2 sequences are MNHEY and SVGAGI. The CDR3 contains 17 residues. This clonotype was counted between two and nine times. TCRdb itself ran the 5' RACE reads through MiXCR, one entry per CDR3 protein. The sample has approximately 58,000 distinct CDR3 sequences, roughly 6.5% seen once; the top ten hold 3.5% to 4%. The sequencing input was whole blood. The gene calls are TRBV6-5 and TRBJ1-2, with 8 positions matching TRBD1. This receptor was taken from an adult who was a healthcare worker with PCR-confirmed SARS-CoV-2 infection or an uninfected control (not recorded which). CDR3 residues: CASTYTKDRALIYGYTF. CDR3 bases: TGTGCCAGCACCTACACGAAGGACAGGGCGCTGATCTATGGCTACACCTTC.